The 30 T cell receptor beta chains presented below share a single source sample, sequenced in a study of blood T cell repertoires in COVID-19. Generated by immunoSEQ multiplex PCR, the TCRdb table keeps only in-frame clones and is missing some. The sample has 300,000 to 350,000 clones; just under 90% are singletons. Sequencing used PBMCs or T cells enriched from blood (not recorded which). All receptors come from a woman under 40 who had recovered from COVID-19.

This clone was counted once. This chain uses TRBV15 with TRBJ2-1; 14 bases fit TRBD2. The CDR3 sequence is 18 residues long. The V gene's germline CDR1 is LNHNV and CDR2 YYDKDF (reference sequence). V was pared by 0 bases and J by 6 bases, with 7 bases of the junction left unmatched. The CDR3 region has the DNA TGTGCCACCAGCAGAGATCGACCGACTAGCGGGAGGGGCAATGAGCAGTTCTTC. The encoded protein is CATSRDRPTSGRGNEQFF.

The count of this clone is one. J is TRBJ2-1 and V is TRBV6-4; the D gene is possibly TRBD1 (6 bases). Germline CDR1 is MRHNA and CDR2 is SNTAGT. The CDR3 is made up of 14 amino acids. Trimming took 3 bases from V and 6 from J, leaving 12 bases between them. The CDR3 here is CASSDKGGSNEQFF. DNA of the CDR3: TGTGCCAGCAGTGATAAAGGGGGATCCAATGAGCAGTTCTTC.

This clone was seen a single time. The chain links TRBV30 to TRBJ2-7; TRBD1 aligns across 10 bases. CDR3 length: 12 amino acids. Germline loops: CDR1 GTSNPN, CDR2 SVGIG (reference sequence). Losses at the gene ends were 8 bases for V and 2 bases for J; bases not matched to a gene: 3. The chain's CDR3 is CAVDRGAYEQYF. CDR3 sequence (DNA): TGTGCCGTGGACAGGGGGGCCTACGAGCAGTACTTC.

The J gene is TRBJ1-5, the V gene TRBV2; weak D call: TRBD1 (6 bases). Deletions cut 5 bases from V and 6 bases from J, with 14 bases between. The CDR3 consists of 14 residues. CDR1 SNHLY and CDR2 FYNNEI come from the germline V gene. CDR3 nucleotides: TGTGCCAGCAGTAAACAGGGTTGGGGTCAGCCCCAGCATTTT. Translating gives CASSKQGWGQPQHF.

This clone turned up a few times. V usage is TRBV5-5 and J usage is TRBJ1-1, with D possibly matching TRBD1 (5 bases). Germline V lookup: CDR1 SGHKS, CDR2 YYEKEE (reference sequence). Trimming cost V 0 bases and J 1 base, with 13 bases left between them. CDR3 length equals 16 residues. The DNA for the CDR3 is TGTGCCAGCAGCTTGGGTTTCGACAGAACGAACACTGAAGCTTTCTTT. This codes for CASSLGFDRTNTEAFF.

This chain links TRBV20-1 with TRBJ2-1, with TRBD2 identical over 9 bases. Unmatched junction bases numbered 10, after V lost 3 bases and J lost 4 bases. CDR1 DFQATT and CDR2 SNEGSKA come from the germline V gene (reference sequence). This CDR3 is 16 amino acids long. Here the CDR3 DNA reads TGCAGTGCTAGTTATCGGAGTAGCGGGAGATACAATGAGCAGTTCTTC. Protein sequence: CSASYRSSGRYNEQFF.

The CDR3 reads CASSLDAGTNEKLFF. Here the CDR3 DNA reads TGTGCCAGCAGCTTAGACGCAGGGACTAATGAAAAACTGTTTTTT. The rearrangement links TRBV7-8 to TRBJ1-4; possibly TRBD1 for D (5 bases). There are 15 residues in the CDR3. Per germline, CDR1 SGHVS and CDR2 FQNEAQ. V was cut by 1 base and J by 2 bases, with 8 bases left in between.

The chain couples TRBV29-1 to TRBJ2-7, with 9 bases that match TRBD1. Germline V gene sequence: CDR1 SQVTM, CDR2 ANQGSEA. The CDR3 has 15 amino acids. The V gene end was trimmed by 0 bases and the J gene end by 3 bases; junction bases not matched to a gene: 6. The CDR3 DNA reads as TGCAGCGTTGAAGATCGTCGGGGACAGGGCTACGAGCAGTACTTC. Its protein product is CSVEDRRGQGYEQYF.

The V and J genes are TRBV6-5 and TRBJ2-5, with D maybe TRBD2 (5 bases). The CDR3 has 13 residues. Germline V gives CDR1 MNHEY, CDR2 SVGAGI. V lost 6 bases to trimming and J lost 2 bases, with 10 bases between them. The CDR3 loop reads CASRSGLQETQYF. Written as DNA, the CDR3 is TGTGCCAGCAGGTCGGGATTACAAGAGACCCAGTACTTC.

This clone was detected only once. The chain is built from TRBV11-3 and TRBJ2-3, with 15 bases matching TRBD2. Trimming at V came to 1 base and at J to 6 bases, leaving 2 bases not matched to a gene. Germline CDR1 reads SGHNT; CDR2 reads YENEEA. The CDR3 runs 16 residues. Here the CDR3 reads CASSLGGTSGRDTQYF. For the CDR3, the DNA is TGTGCCAGCAGCTTAGGTGGGACTAGCGGGAGGGATACGCAGTATTTT.

The chain links TRBV6-6 to TRBJ2-1; 8 bases agree with TRBD2. Looked up from germline, CDR1 is MNHNY and CDR2 is SVGAGI (reference sequence). CDR3 length: 21 residues. With V trimmed by 6 bases and J by 0 bases, 22 bases remained unmatched. In DNA form, the CDR3 reads TGTGCCAGCAGCTATACCCCGGGACTAGGATCCGCCCCGAGCTCCTACAATGAGCAGTTCTTC. Its translation is CASSYTPGLGSAPSSYNEQFF.

This clone has only a few counts. The chain carries TRBV6-5 and TRBJ2-7; D may be TRBD1 (5 bases). This CDR3 region has 14 residues. The V gene's germline CDR1 is MNHEY and CDR2 SVGAGI. Between the trimmed V and J ends, which lost 6 bases and 2 bases, there was a span of 14 bases. The CDR3 DNA reads TGTGCCAGCAGCCTGACAGAAGATACCTACGAGCAGTACTTC. It codes for CASSLTEDTYEQYF.

This chain links TRBV5-4 with TRBJ2-1, with 9 bases aligning to TRBD2. The CDR3 consists of 18 residues. Germline assignment: CDR1 SGHNT and CDR2 YYREEE (reference sequence). V shed 5 bases, J shed 6 bases, and the junction held 18 bases outside the gene matches. CDR3 sequence: CASSLVPASGVWGNEQFF. The CDR3 nucleotides are TGTGCCAGCAGTCTGGTCCCGGCTAGCGGGGTTTGGGGCAATGAGCAGTTCTTC.

The rearrangement joins TRBV15 to TRBJ2-3; tentative D call: TRBD2 (6 bases). The CDR3 is 18 residues long. V was pared by 0 bases and J by 2 bases, with 18 bases between. Looked up from germline, CDR1 is LNHNV and CDR2 is YYDKDF (reference sequence). Written as DNA, the CDR3 is TGTGCCACCAGCAGAGAGTGGGTCTCCCGGGGGACCACAGATACGCAGTATTTT. Encoded protein: CATSREWVSRGTTDTQYF.

This clone has more than one count but fewer than ten. The J gene is TRBJ1-1, the V gene TRBV5-1; D remains ambiguous. The CDR3 contains 14 residues. Between the trimmed V and J ends, which lost 2 bases and 5 bases, there was a span of 13 bases. Per germline, CDR1 SGHRS and CDR2 YFSETQ. This CDR3 reads CASSFSGLRTEAFF. DNA for the CDR3: TGCGCCAGCAGCTTCTCAGGTCTTAGGACTGAAGCTTTCTTT.

This clone was seen a single time. This sequence joins TRBV6-5 and TRBJ2-3, with TRBD2 identical over 7 bases. Germline assignment: CDR1 MNHEY and CDR2 SVGAGI. This CDR3 spans 14 amino acids. The ends lost 6 bases at V and 3 bases at J; junction bases unmatched: 6. Here the CDR3 reads CASRRIGGTDTQYF. The CDR3 DNA reads TGTGCCAGCAGGCGAATCGGGGGGACAGATACGCAGTATTTT.

This clone has just one count. The rearrangement links TRBV3-1 (or the pseudogene TRBV3-2) to TRBJ2-3; 15 bases line up with TRBD2. V dropped 4 bases and J dropped 1; count of bases not matched to a gene: 6. This CDR3 contains 18 residues. Germline V CDR1 and CDR2: LGHDT, YNNKEL (reference sequence). The CDR3 region has the DNA TGTGCCAGCAGCCCTCGGACTAGCGGGAGGGCCCGCACAGATACGCAGTATTTT. Its translation is CASSPRTSGRARTDTQYF.

The chain combines TRBV30 with TRBJ1-2, with no clear D. V gave up 1 base and J gave up 7 bases, with 13 bases separating them. This CDR3 has 13 amino acids. Germline CDR1 and CDR2: GTSNPN and SVGIG (reference sequence). CDR3 in amino acids: CAWSGGHGLGYTF. DNA for the CDR3: TGTGCCTGGAGTGGCGGCCACGGCCTTGGCTACACCTTC.

This clone was recorded once. The V call is TRBV10-3, the J call TRBJ2-3; 10 bases line up with TRBD2. Per germline, CDR1 ENHRY and CDR2 SYGVKD. This CDR3 has 16 amino acids. J was trimmed by 4 bases and V by 7 bases; bases with no gene match: 11. The CDR3 nucleotides are TGTGCCATCATGTCCTTTTTAGCGGGAGGTCCAGATACGCAGTATTTT. Amino acid sequence: CAIMSFLAGGPDTQYF.

The chain recombines TRBV28 with TRBJ2-7; a possible D gene is TRBD2 (6 bases). V shed 5 bases and J shed 7 bases, with 15 bases lying between them. There are 13 residues in the CDR3. Germline V gives CDR1 MDHEN, CDR2 SYDVKM. This CDR3 reads CASSGSRAGEQYF. Written as DNA, the CDR3 is TGTGCCAGCAGTGGAAGCCGGGCGGGGGAGCAGTACTTC.

This chain connects TRBV5-1 to TRBJ1-2, with D perhaps matching TRBD1 (6 bases). The CDR3 totals 14 residues. Germline CDR1 and CDR2: SGHRS and YFSETQ. The V gene lost 3 bases and the J gene lost 8 bases, with 17 bases spanning the gap. CDR3 sequence: CASSSSQGPGGYTF. DNA for the CDR3: TGCGCCAGCAGCTCAAGCCAGGGGCCAGGGGGCTACACCTTC.

The sample holds one count of this clone. The V call is TRBV4-1, the J call TRBJ2-5; TRBD2 matches 12 bases. This CDR3 comprises 20 residues. V lost 2 bases to trimming and J lost 5 bases; unmatched junction nucleotides: 18. Looked up from germline, CDR1 is MGHRA and CDR2 is YSYEKL. CDR3 DNA sequence: TGCGCCAGCAGCCAACTTTGGACTAGCGGGGAGAAAAAACCTAAGGAGACCCAGTACTTC. This encodes CASSQLWTSGEKKPKETQYF.

The genes are TRBV19 and TRBJ2-1; 7 bases agree with TRBD2. The length of the CDR3 is 15 residues. Germline V gives CDR1 LNHDA, CDR2 SQIVND (reference sequence). V lost 1 base to trimming and J lost 1 base; unmatched junction nucleotides: 1. The chain's CDR3 is CASSIVLASYNEQFF. As DNA, the CDR3 is TGTGCCAGTAGTATAGTACTAGCGTCCTACAATGAGCAGTTCTTC.

This clone was detected once. CDR3 nucleotide sequence: TGTGCCAGCAGTGCCCCCGGGACAGGGTATGGCTACACCTTC. Its translation: CASSAPGTGYGYTF. This chain joins TRBV25-1 and TRBJ1-2; TRBD1 matches at 9 bases. Germline loops: CDR1 MGHDK, CDR2 SYGVNS. The CDR3 consists of 14 residues. With V trimmed by 4 bases and J by 5 bases, 5 bases remained unmatched.

The chain recombines TRBV7-2 with TRBJ2-5; TRBD2 might be the D (5 bases). Trimming stripped 4 bases from V and 1 base from J, with 7 bases between. The CDR3 loop spans 13 amino acids. Germline CDR1 reads SGHTA; CDR2 reads FQGNSA. CDR3 sequence: CASSSRVQETQYF. In nucleotides, the CDR3 is TGTGCCAGCAGCTCGAGGGTCCAAGAGACCCAGTACTTC. Combining the CDR3 with reference TRBV7-2 and TRBJ2-5 gives the whole variable domain GAGVSQSPSNKVTEKGKDVELRCDPISGHTALYWYRQSLGQGLEFLIYFQGNSAPDKSGLPSDRFSAERTGGSVSTLTIQRTQQEDSAVYLCASSSRVQETQYFGPGTRLLVL.

The genes are TRBV11-3 and TRBJ2-1; 11 positions match TRBD2. Germline CDR1 SGHNT, CDR2 YENEEA. The CDR3 has 19 amino acids. V dropped 1 base and J dropped 3; count of bases not matched to a gene: 11. CDR3: CASSLGGSGRAYDYNEQFF. CDR3 in DNA: TGTGCCAGCAGCTTAGGAGGTAGCGGGAGGGCCTATGACTACAATGAGCAGTTCTTC. Using reference TRBV11-3 and TRBJ2-1 for the parts outside the CDR3, the full variable domain is EAGVVQSPRYKIIEKKQPVAFWCNPISGHNTLYWYLQNLGQGPELLIRYENEEAVDDSQLPKDRFSAERLKGVDSTLKIQPAELGDSAVYLCASSLGGSGRAYDYNEQFFGPGTRLTVL.

In nucleotides, the CDR3 is TGTGCCAGTAGTGGTCTGCCCCAGTCCTACAATGAGCAGTTCTTC. It translates to CASSGLPQSYNEQFF. The chain is built from TRBV19 and TRBJ2-1; D is uncertain. Germline CDR1 LNHDA, CDR2 SQIVND (reference sequence). The V end was cut by 5 bases, the J end by 1 base, with 12 bases between. There are 15 residues in the CDR3.

V usage is TRBV30 and J usage is TRBJ2-5, with TRBD1 matching over 7 bases. The CDR3 covers 13 residues. With 5 bases clipped from V and 2 bases from J, the junction kept 5 bases outside the gene matches. CDR1 GTSNPN and CDR2 SVGIG come from the germline V gene (reference sequence). The CDR3 nucleotides read TGTGCCTGGGTAGGGGGCCCGCAAGAGACCCAGTACTTC. This codes for CAWVGGPQETQYF.

The rearrangement links TRBV5-1 to TRBJ2-7, with D possibly being TRBD2 (6 bases). Germline V gene sequence: CDR1 SGHRS, CDR2 YFSETQ. The CDR3 sequence is 17 residues long. The V end lost 4 bases, the J end lost 0 bases, and 20 bases lay between the germline ends. The CDR3 is CASSPKPRDGSSYEQYF. In DNA form, the CDR3 reads TGCGCCAGCAGCCCAAAGCCGCGGGACGGAAGCTCCTACGAGCAGTACTTC.

This chain uses TRBV19 with TRBJ2-5; 7 bases map to TRBD1. V shed 4 bases and J 3 bases; nucleotides not matched to a gene: 5. Germline V gene sequence: CDR1 LNHDA, CDR2 SQIVND (reference sequence). This CDR3 contains 14 residues. This CDR3 reads CASSTGTVKETQYF. The CDR3 DNA reads TGTGCCAGTAGTACCGGGACAGTCAAAGAGACCCAGTACTTC.